This is a list of T cell receptor beta chains from one sample in a study of a mutant IDH1 vaccine in newly diagnosed glioma. The table came from immunoSEQ multiplex PCR; TCRdb's copy has only in-frame clones and leaves some out. This sample yields 12,000 to 15,000 clones, of which over 75% are seen a single time; about 10% belongs to the top ten. The sample was PBMCs, taken from a glioma patient treated with radiotherapy, temozolomide or both. These receptors all stem from a middle-aged woman with glioma. Some clones in this sample may be carry-over from other donors' samples. Each CDR3 is given with its conserved first and last residue. D genes are given only for firm matches. Part of the rows lack a size; the others show once, few, many or a class for expanded clones.

abundance	j_gene	v_gene	d_gene	CDR3nt	CDR3aa
once	TRBJ2-7	TRBV6-5	TRBD1	TGTGCCAGCAGTTCCCTGGACAGGGGCGTCTCCTACGAGCAGTACTTC	CASSSLDRGVSYEQYF
.	TRBJ1-2	TRBV28	.	TGTGCCAGCAGTTTACTGCGGGGTCTACGGGAAATGGGGCCATATGGCTACACCTTC	CASSLLRGLREMGPYGYTF
.	TRBJ2-3	TRBV5-4	TRBD1	TGTGCCAGCAGCTTGGTCTCAGGGGGCAACACAGATACGCAGTATTTT	CASSLVSGGNTDTQYF
.	TRBJ2-7	TRBV19	.	TGTGCCAGTAGGGCGACAAGGGCCTACGAGCAGTACTTC	CASRATRAYEQYF
.	TRBJ2-3	TRBV5-1	.	TGCGCCAGCAGCTTGGCGGGGACCACAGATACGCAGTATTTT	CASSLAGTTDTQYF
.	TRBJ1-4	TRBV6-1	TRBD1	TGTGCCAGCAGTGAATGGTCGGTGGACAGGGAGAAGGAAAAACTGTTTTTT	CASSEWSVDREKEKLFF
.	TRBJ2-2	TRBV11-3	.	TGTGCCAGCAGCCCCCGCACCGGGGAGCTGTTTTTT	CASSPRTGELFF
.	TRBJ2-7	TRBV7-2	TRBD2	TGTGCCAGCTCCGGGGGGGGCTCCTACGAGCAGTACTTC	CASSGGGSYEQYF
.	TRBJ2-4	TRBV30	TRBD1	TGTGCCTGGAGTCGGGACAGCAAAAACATTCAGTACTTC	CAWSRDSKNIQYF
once	TRBJ2-1	TRBV4-1	TRBD2	TGCGCCAGCAGCCTCGGGACTAGCGGGGGAGCAAGCTCCTACAATGAGCAGTTCTTC	CASSLGTSGGASSYNEQFF
.	TRBJ2-7	TRBV7-9	TRBD1	TGTGCCAGCAGCGGGGGGGACAGGGTCTTCTACGAGCAGTACTTC	CASSGGDRVFYEQYF
.	TRBJ1-4	TRBV2	TRBD1	TGTGCCAGCAGGTCGACAGGGGTAGTTGAAAAACTGTTTTTT	CASRSTGVVEKLFF
.	TRBJ2-4	TRBV2	.	TGTGCCCTAGGAGGGAAGGGAAACATTCAGTACTTC	CALGGKGNIQYF
.	TRBJ2-1	TRBV29-1	.	TGCAGCGTTGAAGATCCCCCCAGGGGGGCCTACAATGAGCAGTTCTTC	CSVEDPPRGAYNEQFF
.	TRBJ2-7	TRBV6-6	.	TGTGCCAGCAGTTACTCCGGGGAGCCCGGGTACGAGCAGTACTTC	CASSYSGEPGYEQYF
.	TRBJ2-7	TRBV18	.	TGTGCCAGCTCAAACCGACAGGACTACGAGCAGTACTTC	CASSNRQDYEQYF
few	TRBJ1-1	TRBV5-4	.	TGTGCCAGCAGTTTGGACTGGGGGAACACTGAAGCTTTCTTT	CASSLDWGNTEAFF
.	TRBJ2-2	TRBV7-9	.	TGTGCCAGCACCCCCCCCGTGAACACCGGGGAGCTGTTTTTT	CASTPPVNTGELFF
.	TRBJ2-1	TRBV5-6	.	TGTGCCAGCAGCTTTACAGGGTTCTCCTACAATGAGCAGTTCTTC	CASSFTGFSYNEQFF
.	TRBJ1-5	TRBV30	TRBD1	TGTGCCTGGAGTCCCCCGGACAGGGCGAATCAGCCCCAGCATTTT	CAWSPPDRANQPQHF
.	TRBJ2-2	TRBV28	.	TGTGCCAGCCGGTTGAACACCGGGGAGCTGTTTTTT	CASRLNTGELFF
few	TRBJ1-1	TRBV5-4	.	TGTGCCAGCAGCCGAATGGCAGTTAACACTGAAGCTTTCTTT	CASSRMAVNTEAFF
.	TRBJ1-5	TRBV15	.	TGTGCCACCAGCAGAGAGGGGCAGGGCAATCAGCCCCAGCATTTT	CATSREGQGNQPQHF
.	TRBJ1-1	TRBV13	TRBD1	TGTGCCAGCAGCTGGGACAGCCGGAACACTGAAGCTTTCTTT	CASSWDSRNTEAFF
.	TRBJ2-7	TRBV4-1	.	TGCGCCAGCAGCCAAGACCCCGGAAGGGTGGAGCAGTACTTC	CASSQDPGRVEQYF
.	TRBJ1-4	TRBV5-1	.	TGCGCCAGTTCATCCCAACCGGGACATACTAATGAAAAACTGTTTTTT	CASSSQPGHTNEKLFF
.	TRBJ1-5	TRBV4-2	.	TGTGCCAGCAGCCAAGACTTGGACGGGCAGCCCCAGCATTTT	CASSQDLDGQPQHF
.	TRBJ2-3	TRBV6-5	.	TGTGCCAGCAGTTACTTGACTAGCACAGATACGCAGTATTTT	CASSYLTSTDTQYF
.	TRBJ1-2	TRBV18	.	TGTGCCAGCTCACCGGATCGGTCTGGGGCGCATGGCTACACCTTC	CASSPDRSGAHGYTF
.	TRBJ1-4	TRBV5-1	TRBD1	TGCGCCAGCAGCTCGCCGGGACAGGGGAATGAAAAACTGTTTTTT	CASSSPGQGNEKLFF
.	TRBJ1-1	TRBV27	.	TGTGCCAGCAGTTCCCGGGGGGGGAACACTGAAGCTTTCTTT	CASSSRGGNTEAFF
.	TRBJ1-5	TRBV19	TRBD1	TGTGCCAGTACCCTGACAGGGGGCCTGAGCAATCAGCCCCAGCATTTT	CASTLTGGLSNQPQHF
.	TRBJ2-1	TRBV7-8	TRBD2	TGTGCCAGCAGCCAGCGGGCTAGCGGGGGCCACAATGAGCAGTTCTTC	CASSQRASGGHNEQFF
few	TRBJ2-7	TRBV2	.	TGTGCCAGCAGGGTGGACGGTAGAAGCTCCTACGAGCAGTACTTC	CASRVDGRSSYEQYF
once	TRBJ2-1	TRBV7-8	TRBD1	TGTGCCAGCAGCTTAAGTATGGACAGGGATGAGCAGTTCTTC	CASSLSMDRDEQFF
.	TRBJ2-2	TRBV4-1	.	TGCGCCAGCAGCCAACTTGACAGACCGAACACCGGGGAGCTGTTTTTT	CASSQLDRPNTGELFF
once	TRBJ2-7	TRBV27	.	TGTGCCAGCGGGCTGATAACGGGGCCGATGAACGAGCAGTACTTC	CASGLITGPMNEQYF
.	TRBJ1-3	TRBV5-5	TRBD1	TGTGCCAGCAGCTTGGGTGCAGGGGGCCTCTCTGGAAACACCATATATTTT	CASSLGAGGLSGNTIYF
.	TRBJ2-2	TRBV4-1	.	TGCGCCAGCAGCCAAGACTACGCGAACACCGGGGAGCTGTTTTTT	CASSQDYANTGELFF
.	TRBJ1-6	TRBV6-5	TRBD1	TGTGCCAGCCGGTCAGGGGGCTCGGGTTCACCCCTCCACTTT	CASRSGGSGSPLHF
.	TRBJ1-1	TRBV7-8	TRBD1	TGTGCCAGCAGCTTGGTTACAGGGGGCATGAACACTGAAGCTTTCTTT	CASSLVTGGMNTEAFF
once	TRBJ2-1	TRBV5-1	TRBD2	TGCGCCAGCAGTTCTAAAGCCGGGACTAGCGGGAGTGCTTCCTACAATGAGCAGTTCTTC	CASSSKAGTSGSASYNEQFF
.	TRBJ2-5	TRBV9	TRBD1	TGTGCCAGCAGCGTAGCTTCCGGGACAGGGGGCGCAGAGACCCAGTACTTC	CASSVASGTGGAETQYF
.	TRBJ1-4	TRBV7-9	.	TGTGCCAGCAGCTTAGCAGGGTCTAATGAAAAACTGTTTTTT	CASSLAGSNEKLFF
.	TRBJ2-7	TRBV6-7	TRBD2	TGTGCCAGCAGTTACTCGAGGTTACTAGCGGGCTACGAGCAGTACTTC	CASSYSRLLAGYEQYF
.	TRBJ1-1	TRBV14	TRBD1	TGTGCCAGCAGCCAAGGTTGGACAGGGACGGGGAACACTGAAGCTTTCTTT	CASSQGWTGTGNTEAFF
.	TRBJ1-2	TRBV14	.	TGTGCCAGCAGCCAAGATGCGACAGTTTATGGCTACACCTTC	CASSQDATVYGYTF
.	TRBJ1-1	TRBV5-1	.	TGCGCCAGCAGCCTCACAGGGACGGGAGGGGCTGAAGCTTTCTTT	CASSLTGTGGAEAFF
.	TRBJ1-3	TRBV9	TRBD1	TGTGCCAGCAGCACATACAGGGGATCCTCTGGAAACACCATATATTTT	CASSTYRGSSGNTIYF
.	TRBJ2-7	TRBV5-1	.	TGCGCCAGCAGCTTTTCCAGCTTCTCCTACGAGCAGTACTTC	CASSFSSFSYEQYF
.	TRBJ2-7	TRBV5-5	TRBD1	TGTGCCAGCAGCTTGGCCCCGGGACAGGGGGACGAGCAGTACTTC	CASSLAPGQGDEQYF
.	TRBJ1-1	TRBV6-1	.	TGTGCCAGTCTTGATAGGGGCGGTCAGAACACTGAAGCTTTCTTT	CASLDRGGQNTEAFF
.	TRBJ2-2	TRBV5-5	.	TGTGCCAGCAGCTGGGGGGAAGTTAACACCGGGGAGCTGTTTTTT	CASSWGEVNTGELFF